This T cell receptor (beta chain) was captured by sequencing in a study of T-cell reconstitution after alpha-beta-depleted transplantation in children. Study-wide results and limits: In patients about two months after transplant, alpha-beta T cells reportedly arose from several hundred expanded graft clones. Once a year had passed after transplant, T-cell counts and diversity came mostly from newly produced T cells. The high TCRbeta diversity at day 60 in some patients came from surviving recipient T cells and thymic progenitors.

V dropped 2 bases and J dropped 15; count of bases not matched to a gene: 10. CDR1 LNHNV and CDR2 YYDKDF come from the germline V gene (reference sequence). This CDR3 comprises 13 residues. During its preparation, the TCRbeta library received unique molecular identifiers. One entry per CDR3 protein, called by TCRdb with MiXCR from the PCR reads. This table holds fewer than 700,000 distinct CDR3 sequences, around 23% found once. As concerns this clonotype: Its antigen is still unknown.

This chain uses TRBV15 with TRBJ2-1; 7 nucleotides match TRBD2. Sequences were derived from PBMCs, mostly from graft donor cells, sampled 360 days after TCRalphabeta/CD19-depleted stem cell transplant. The sequence was collected from a boy under three years old who had a stem cell transplant for acute myeloid leukemia, so the T cells may come from the graft donor. The CDR3 region has the DNA TGTGCCACCAGCAGAAAGCTAGCGGTCTGGCCGTTCTTC. This sequence encodes CATSRKLAVWPFF.